This T cell receptor beta chain stems from a study of shared clonotypes between healthy human individuals. Findings and limits, study-wide: A handful of donors shared about 4.5% of their naive CD4 clonotypes.

There are a few counts of this clone. Its antigen is undetermined. Naive CD8 cells comprised CD45RO-negative, CCR7-positively selected cells, excluding terminally differentiated effector memory CD45RA+ cells. Data came from immunoSEQ multiplex PCR; TCRdb stores just in-frame clones and leaves some out. The sample carries about 1.9 million clones, around 93% recorded once. The germline gives CDR1 SGHAT, CDR2 FQNNGV. The V end was cut by 0 bases, the J end by 13 bases, with 13 bases between. The CDR3 loop spans 12 amino acids. Sequenced: naive CD8+ T cells from PBMCs. The J gene is TRBJ2-7, the V gene TRBV11-2; D might be TRBD1 (6 bases). This clonotype was obtained from a man younger than 35 in good health. Some clones in this sample may be carry-over from other donors' samples. CDR3 sequence (DNA): TGTGCCAGCAGCTTAGAACTACAGGGAAAATACTTC. Its translation is CASSLELQGKYF.